This TCR beta chain was identified in a study of control samples from healthy donors and cancer patients. TCRdb keeps only in-frame clones here, not all; method: immunoSEQ multiplex PCR. This sample has around 250,000 clones, with more than 65% found just once. Sequenced sample: PBMCs. The origin of this receptor is an older woman with lung cancer.

This CDR3 reads CASSLAGGAGENIQYF. The CDR3 DNA sequence: TGCGCCAGCAGCTTGGCCGGAGGGGCCGGGGAAAACATTCAGTACTTC. The V gene is TRBV5-1, the J gene TRBJ2-4; tentatively, D is TRBD2 (6 bases). The CDR3 sequence is 16 residues long. Germline V gives CDR1 SGHRS, CDR2 YFSETQ. V dropped 0 bases and J dropped 5 bases, with 15 bases sitting between them. Based on the CDR3 plus reference TRBV5-1 and TRBJ2-4, the full variable domain is KAGVTQTPRYLIKTRGQQVTLSCSPISGHRSVSWYQQTPGQGLQFLFEYFSETQRNKGNFPGRFSGRQFSNSRSEMNVSTLELGDSALYLCASSLAGGAGENIQYFGAGTRLSVL.